This is a list of T cell receptor beta chains from one sample in a study of T cell changes during pregnancy in multiple sclerosis. The data were produced by immunoSEQ multiplex PCR, yet TCRdb's version contains in-frame clones alone and is incomplete. The sample carries roughly 88,000 clones, around 90% recorded once. The sequencing used peripheral blood, collected in the first trimester of pregnancy. These receptor sequences come from a female donor with multiple sclerosis, enrolled in a pregnancy study. The CDR3 runs from the conserved cysteine through the conserved F or W. D genes are given only for firm matches. Expanded clones are given a class, and other clones once, few, many or no size at all.

TGTGCCACCAGCAGAGATAGGGCGGGAGTGGCAGATACGCAGTATTTT | CATSRDRAGVADTQYF | - | TRBD2 | TRBJ2-3 | TRBV15
TGTGCCAGCAGTTTGGGGGGGGTCAATGAGCAGTTCTTC | CASSLGGVNEQFF | - | TRBD2 | TRBJ2-1 | TRBV27
TGCGCCAGCAGCCAAGATTTGGGGCCTCCTCAGTACGAGCAGTACTTC | CASSQDLGPPQYEQYF | - | - | TRBJ2-7 | TRBV4-1
TGTGCCAGCAGTGAGGAGGGGGCGGGGGAGACCCAGTACTTC | CASSEEGAGETQYF | - | - | TRBJ2-5 | TRBV4-2
TGCGCCAGCAGCCAAGGGCGGGGAGTAAGCACCGGGGAGCTGTTTTTT | CASSQGRGVSTGELFF | - | - | TRBJ2-2 | TRBV4-1
TGTGCCAGCAGCTGGGACAGGGACCACGAGCAGTACTTC | CASSWDRDHEQYF | once | TRBD1 | TRBJ2-7 | TRBV27
TGTGCCAGCAGCCAAGGGACAGGGCGAAATGGCTACACCTTC | CASSQGTGRNGYTF | - | TRBD1 | TRBJ1-2 | TRBV14
TGTGCCAGCAGCTCTACAGGGGAAATATCCTATGGCTACACCTTC | CASSSTGEISYGYTF | - | TRBD1 | TRBJ1-2 | TRBV7-2
TGTGCCAGCAGTGAAAGGATCCTCGCGGACATCTATGGCTACACCTTC | CASSERILADIYGYTF | once | - | TRBJ1-2 | TRBV6-1
TGTGCCAGCAGACAGGGGGCGTCGGGGACTGAAGCTTTCTTT | CASRQGASGTEAFF | - | TRBD1 | TRBJ1-1 | TRBV2
TGTGCCACCAGCAGTCTCCTGCTCGGGACTAGCGGGAGTAATGAGCAGTTCTTC | CATSSLLLGTSGSNEQFF | - | TRBD2 | TRBJ2-1 | TRBV15
TGCGCCAGCAACAGCTTCGACAGCTTATACGAGCAGTACTTC | CASNSFDSLYEQYF | - | - | TRBJ2-7 | TRBV5-1
TGTGCCAGCAGCGTAGCCCGTGGGAGAGCGGCGAACACCGGGGAGCTGTTTTTT | CASSVARGRAANTGELFF | - | - | TRBJ2-2 | TRBV9
TGTGCCAGCAGCCAAGGTGCCTGGCAGTTCTACGAGCAGTACTTC | CASSQGAWQFYEQYF | - | - | TRBJ2-7 | TRBV14
TGCGCCAGCAGCTGGGGAACCGGGACAGCCACCTACGAGCAGTACTTC | CASSWGTGTATYEQYF | - | TRBD1 | TRBJ2-7 | TRBV5-1
TGTGCCAGCAGATCTCACAACCCCCCCTACAATGAGCAGTTCTTC | CASRSHNPPYNEQFF | - | - | TRBJ2-1 | TRBV14
TGTGCCAGCAGCTCCCAGGGACTAGCGGGAGGATACAATGAGCAGTTCTTC | CASSSQGLAGGYNEQFF | - | TRBD2 | TRBJ2-1 | TRBV11-2
TGCGCCAGCAGCTTGCGACTCCAGGGCGAATCTAACTATGGCTACACCTTC | CASSLRLQGESNYGYTF | - | - | TRBJ1-2 | TRBV5-1
TGTGCCAGCAGCCTACTAGCGGGATATGAGACCCAGTACTTC | CASSLLAGYETQYF | - | TRBD2 | TRBJ2-5 | TRBV6-5
TGTGCCAGCAGCTTACAGGGGACCACTCAAATGAAAAAACTGTTTTTT | CASSLQGTTQMKKLFF | - | TRBD1 | TRBJ1-4 | TRBV27
TGTGCCAGCCGAAAAACCCCAGGCGGGCGGGACTCGTACTTC | CASRKTPGGRDSYF | - | - | TRBJ2-7 | TRBV18
TGCGCCAGCAGCCGAACCGGGACAGATACCTACGAGCAGTACTTC | CASSRTGTDTYEQYF | - | TRBD1 | TRBJ2-7 | TRBV5-1
TGTGCCTGCAGTAGCGGGAGCTACGAGCAGTACTTC | CACSSGSYEQYF | - | TRBD2 | TRBJ2-7 | TRBV30
TGTGCCAGCAGCTTGGGACAGGGGATCGACAATGAGCAGTTCTTC | CASSLGQGIDNEQFF | - | TRBD1 | TRBJ2-1 | TRBV5-4
TGTGCCAGCTCACCCCTGCTACAGGGCAATGAAAAACTGTTTTTT | CASSPLLQGNEKLFF | - | - | TRBJ1-4 | TRBV18
TGTGCCAGCAGCCCCAGGACAGCAGTCTACGAGCAGTACTTC | CASSPRTAVYEQYF | once | - | TRBJ2-7 | TRBV7-9
TGTGCCAGCAGCGAAACAGGGGGCGGGCCTGAAGCTTTCTTT | CASSETGGGPEAFF | - | TRBD1 | TRBJ1-1 | TRBV9
TGCGCCAGCAGTGAGGGGTTGAGGGCTGCCGGGGAGCTGTTTTTT | CASSEGLRAAGELFF | - | - | TRBJ2-2 | TRBV10-2
TGTGCCAGCAGGGTAGCGGGAGGGCCGGGGGAGACCCAGTACTTC | CASRVAGGPGETQYF | once | TRBD2 | TRBJ2-5 | TRBV6-1
TGTGCCAGCAGCGGTCCTAACAGCTACGAGCAGTACTTC | CASSGPNSYEQYF | - | - | TRBJ2-7 | TRBV27
TGTGCCAGCAGTTGGGAGAACTATGGCTACACCTTC | CASSWENYGYTF | - | - | TRBJ1-2 | TRBV28
TGTGCCAGCAGCTGGGGGACTAGCGGAAGCACAGATACGCAGTATTTT | CASSWGTSGSTDTQYF | - | TRBD2 | TRBJ2-3 | TRBV7-9
TGTGCCAGCAGCGCTGACAGGGGTTCGAGGTCTGGGGCCAACGTCCTGACTTTC | CASSADRGSRSGANVLTF | - | TRBD1 | TRBJ2-6 | TRBV9
TGTGCCAGCAGTGAAGCAGGGACAACTAATGGCTACACCTTC | CASSEAGTTNGYTF | once | - | TRBJ1-2 | TRBV25-1
TGCGCCAGCAGCTCCGGGACTAGCACAGATACGCAGTATTTT | CASSSGTSTDTQYF | - | - | TRBJ2-3 | TRBV5-1
TGTGCCAGCAGCTTTCTAGCGGTCTCCTACAATGAGCAGTTCTTC | CASSFLAVSYNEQFF | - | TRBD2 | TRBJ2-1 | TRBV7-6
TGTGCCAGCAGCCAACTAGCGGGAGGCACAGATACGCAGTATTTT | CASSQLAGGTDTQYF | - | TRBD2 | TRBJ2-3 | TRBV28
TGTGCCAGCAGCTTATCAACAGGGGGGTACGAGCAGTACTTC | CASSLSTGGYEQYF | once | TRBD1 | TRBJ2-7 | TRBV11-2
TGTGCCAGCAGTAGGTCAGGGACAAGGAGGTACAATGAGCAGTTCTTC | CASSRSGTRRYNEQFF | - | - | TRBJ2-1 | TRBV27
TGTGCCAGCAGCTTAAGTTCGCTAGCGGGCAATGAGCAGTTCTTC | CASSLSSLAGNEQFF | - | TRBD2 | TRBJ2-1 | TRBV7-3
TGTGCCAGCAGCCGGATCCTAGCGGGCGCCTCCTACGAGCAGTACTTC | CASSRILAGASYEQYF | - | TRBD2 | TRBJ2-7 | TRBV7-2
TGTGCCAGCAGCTTGCGAGGGGGAAACTACGAGCAGTACTTC | CASSLRGGNYEQYF | - | - | TRBJ2-7 | TRBV5-4
TGTGCCAGTAGCGCCGGGACAGGATCGGTCGAGCAGTACTTC | CASSAGTGSVEQYF | - | TRBD1 | TRBJ2-7 | TRBV19
TGTGCCAGCAGCCGCCGTGAGGGTCGGGGCAATCAGCCCCAGCATTTT | CASSRREGRGNQPQHF | - | - | TRBJ1-5 | TRBV28
TGTGCCAGCAGTGAGAATCCCGGGTCGGGCACCGGGGAGCTGTTTTTT | CASSENPGSGTGELFF | few | - | TRBJ2-2 | TRBV6-4
TGCGCCAGCAGAGTTGGGGGCTCGAACACTGAAGCTTTCTTT | CASRVGGSNTEAFF | - | - | TRBJ1-1 | TRBV10-1
TGTGCCAGCAGCTCGTCCGGGACTAGCGGGAGTTTTGACACCGGGGAGCTGTTTTTT | CASSSSGTSGSFDTGELFF | - | TRBD2 | TRBJ2-2 | TRBV5-4
TGTGCCAGCAGCCGCACCCGGGTTCTCGGGGCCCAGTACTTC | CASSRTRVLGAQYF | - | - | TRBJ2-5 | TRBV7-2
TGTGCCAGCAGCTTGGGACTAGCGGGATACAATGAGCAGTTCTTC | CASSLGLAGYNEQFF | - | TRBD2 | TRBJ2-1 | TRBV6-5
TGTGCCAGCTCACCAATTAGTTTGTCCGCAGCGACGGGGGTGAATGAGCAGTTCTTC | CASSPISLSAATGVNEQFF | - | - | TRBJ2-1 | TRBV18
TGTGCCAGCAGTTTCAGGGGTCCGACGGTAGAAGCTTTCTTT | CASSFRGPTVEAFF | - | - | TRBJ1-1 | TRBV5-6
TGTGCCAGCAGCGTATGGGACAACTACAATGAGCAGTTCTTC | CASSVWDNYNEQFF | few | - | TRBJ2-1 | TRBV5-6
TGTGCCAGCAGCTTGTATACGGGAGTCCGCACGGATACGCAGTATTTT | CASSLYTGVRTDTQYF | - | - | TRBJ2-3 | TRBV5-4
TGCGCCAGCAGCCAGGGAGCGGGAGTAGTCGAGCAGTACTTC | CASSQGAGVVEQYF | - | TRBD2 | TRBJ2-7 | TRBV4-1